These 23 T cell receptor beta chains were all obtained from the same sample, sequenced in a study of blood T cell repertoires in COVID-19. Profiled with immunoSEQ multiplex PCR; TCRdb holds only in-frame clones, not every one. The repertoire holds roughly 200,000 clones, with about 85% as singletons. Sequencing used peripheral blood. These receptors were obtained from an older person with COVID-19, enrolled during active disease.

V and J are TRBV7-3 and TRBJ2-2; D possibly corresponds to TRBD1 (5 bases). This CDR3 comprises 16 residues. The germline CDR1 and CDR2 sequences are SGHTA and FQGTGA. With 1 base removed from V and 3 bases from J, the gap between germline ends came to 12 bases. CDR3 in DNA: TGTGCCAGCAGCTTAAGGGCACAGGCCGACACCGGGGAGCTGTTTTTT. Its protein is CASSLRAQADTGELFF. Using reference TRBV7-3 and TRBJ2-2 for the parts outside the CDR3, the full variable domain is GAGVSQTPSNKVTEKGKYVELRCDPISGHTALYWYRQSLGQGPEFLIYFQGTGAADDSGLPNDRFFAVRPEGSVSTLKIQRTERGDSAVYLCASSLRAQADTGELFFGEGSRLTVL.

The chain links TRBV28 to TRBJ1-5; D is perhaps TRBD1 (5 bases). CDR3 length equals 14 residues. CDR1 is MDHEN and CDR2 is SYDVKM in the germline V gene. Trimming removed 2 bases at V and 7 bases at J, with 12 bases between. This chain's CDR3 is CASSLAGGVQPQHF. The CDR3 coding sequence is TGTGCCAGCAGTTTAGCTGGGGGGGTGCAGCCCCAGCATTTT.

CDR3 nucleotide sequence: TGTGCCAGCAGCTACGACAGGGTGGGTTCACCCCTCCACTTT. Translated, it gives CASSYDRVGSPLHF. The V gene is TRBV5-4, the J gene TRBJ1-6, with 7 bases lining up with TRBD1. The CDR3 loop spans 14 amino acids. The ends lost 3 bases at V and 9 bases at J; junction bases unmatched: 6. CDR1 and CDR2 (germline): SGHNT, YYREEE (reference sequence).

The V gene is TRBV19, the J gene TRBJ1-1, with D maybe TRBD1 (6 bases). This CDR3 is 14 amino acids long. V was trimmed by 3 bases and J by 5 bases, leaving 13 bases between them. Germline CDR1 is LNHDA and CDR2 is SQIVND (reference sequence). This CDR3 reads CASSIDRRSTEAFF. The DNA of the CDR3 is TGTGCCAGTAGTATTGACAGGAGGTCAACTGAAGCTTTCTTT.

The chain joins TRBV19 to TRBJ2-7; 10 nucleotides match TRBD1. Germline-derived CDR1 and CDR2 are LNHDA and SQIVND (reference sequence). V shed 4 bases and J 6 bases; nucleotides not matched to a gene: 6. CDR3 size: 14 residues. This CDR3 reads CASSTTWTGGEQYF. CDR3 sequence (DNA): TGTGCCAGTAGTACAACTTGGACAGGGGGCGAGCAGTACTTC.

CDR3 sequence: CASSKTGTGAGGYGYTF. CDR3 nucleotides: TGTGCCAGTAGCAAGACCGGGACAGGGGCAGGCGGCTATGGCTACACCTTC. This sequence joins TRBV19 and TRBJ1-2, with TRBD1 matching 10 bases. Germline V CDR1 and CDR2: LNHDA, SQIVND (reference sequence). The CDR3 is 17 amino acids. Trimming cost V 6 bases and J 4 bases; bases outside gene matches: 14.

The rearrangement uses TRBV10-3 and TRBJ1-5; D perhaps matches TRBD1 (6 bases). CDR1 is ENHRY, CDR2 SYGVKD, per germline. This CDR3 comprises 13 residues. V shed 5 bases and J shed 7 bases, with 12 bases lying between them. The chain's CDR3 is CAISTGSGQPQHF. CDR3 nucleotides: TGTGCCATCAGTACAGGGAGTGGGCAGCCCCAGCATTTT.

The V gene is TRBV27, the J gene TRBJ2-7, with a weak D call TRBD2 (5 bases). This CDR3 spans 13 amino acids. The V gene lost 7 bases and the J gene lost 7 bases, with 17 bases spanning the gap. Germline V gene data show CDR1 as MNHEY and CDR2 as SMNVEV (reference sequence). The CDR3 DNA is TGTGCCAGCACCACAAGCGGTACCGGGGAGCAGTACTTC. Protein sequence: CASTTSGTGEQYF.

The CDR3 DNA reads TGTGCCACCAGCAGAGACCTGTCGGGACAGGGAAGCGGCTACACCTTC. It specifies CATSRDLSGQGSGYTF. This sequence joins TRBV15 and TRBJ1-2, with TRBD1 identical over 9 bases. V lost 0 bases to trimming and J lost 8 bases; unmatched junction nucleotides: 10. Germline CDR1 reads LNHNV; CDR2 reads YYDKDF (reference sequence). This CDR3 is built from 16 residues.

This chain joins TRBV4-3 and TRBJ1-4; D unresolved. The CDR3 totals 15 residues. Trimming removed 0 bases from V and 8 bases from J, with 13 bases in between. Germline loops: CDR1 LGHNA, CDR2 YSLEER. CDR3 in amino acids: CASSQDRLGSEKLFF. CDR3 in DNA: TGCGCCAGCAGCCAAGACAGGCTTGGAAGCGAAAAACTGTTTTTT.

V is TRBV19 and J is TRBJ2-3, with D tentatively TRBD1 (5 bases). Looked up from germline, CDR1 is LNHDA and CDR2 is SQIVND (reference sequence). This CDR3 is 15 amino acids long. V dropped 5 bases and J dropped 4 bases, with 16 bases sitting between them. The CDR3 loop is CASSASGILADTQYF. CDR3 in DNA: TGTGCCAGTAGTGCCTCAGGGATATTAGCAGATACGCAGTATTTT. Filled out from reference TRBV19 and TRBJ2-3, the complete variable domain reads DGGITQSPKYLFRKEGQNVTLSCEQNLNHDAMYWYRQDPGQGLRLIYYSQIVNDFQKGDIAEGYSVSREKKESFPLTVTSAQKNPTAFYLCASSASGILADTQYFGPGTRLTVL.

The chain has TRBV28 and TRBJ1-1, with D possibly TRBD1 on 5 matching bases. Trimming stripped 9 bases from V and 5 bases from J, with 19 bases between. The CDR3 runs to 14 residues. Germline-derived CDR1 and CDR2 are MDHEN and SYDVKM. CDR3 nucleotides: TGTGCCAGTGAGACAAGGGGCGGAAAAACTGAAGCTTTCTTT. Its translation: CASETRGGKTEAFF.

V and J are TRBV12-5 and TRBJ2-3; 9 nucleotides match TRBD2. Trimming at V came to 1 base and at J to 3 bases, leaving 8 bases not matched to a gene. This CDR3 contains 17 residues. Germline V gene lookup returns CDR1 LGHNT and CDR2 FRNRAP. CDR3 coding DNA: TGTGCTAGTGGTTTGGGAAGCAAAGCGGGAGGTACAGATACGCAGTATTTT. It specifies CASGLGSKAGGTDTQYF. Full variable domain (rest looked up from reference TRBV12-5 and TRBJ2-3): DARVTQTPRHKVTEMGQEVTMRCQPILGHNTVFWYRQTMMQGLELLAYFRNRAPLDDSGMPKDRFSAEMPDATLATLKIQPSEPRDSAVYFCASGLGSKAGGTDTQYFGPGTRLTVL.

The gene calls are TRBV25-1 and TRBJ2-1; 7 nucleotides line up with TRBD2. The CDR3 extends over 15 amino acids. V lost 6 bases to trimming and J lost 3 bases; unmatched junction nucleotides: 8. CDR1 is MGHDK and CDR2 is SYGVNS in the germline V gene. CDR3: CASRPRGGDYNEQFF. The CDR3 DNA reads TGTGCCAGCAGGCCTCGCGGGGGTGACTACAATGAGCAGTTCTTC.

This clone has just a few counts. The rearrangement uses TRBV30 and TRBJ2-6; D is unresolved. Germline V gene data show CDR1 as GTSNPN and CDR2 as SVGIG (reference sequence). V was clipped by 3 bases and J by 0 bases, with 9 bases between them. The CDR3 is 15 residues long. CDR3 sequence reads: CAWSRYISGANVLTF. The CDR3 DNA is TGTGCCTGGAGCAGGTACATCTCTGGGGCCAACGTCCTGACTTTC.

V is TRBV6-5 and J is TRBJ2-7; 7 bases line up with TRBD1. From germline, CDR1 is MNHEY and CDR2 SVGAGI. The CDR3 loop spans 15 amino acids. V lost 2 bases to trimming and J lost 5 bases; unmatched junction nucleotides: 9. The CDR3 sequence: CASSYRGQDPNEQYF. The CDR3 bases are TGTGCCAGCAGTTACCGCGGACAGGATCCGAACGAGCAGTACTTC.

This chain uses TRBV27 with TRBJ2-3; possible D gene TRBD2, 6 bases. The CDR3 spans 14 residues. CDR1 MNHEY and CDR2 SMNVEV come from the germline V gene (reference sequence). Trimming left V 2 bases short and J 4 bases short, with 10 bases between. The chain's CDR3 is CASSLAGYSDTQYF. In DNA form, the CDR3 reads TGTGCCAGCAGTTTAGCGGGGTATTCAGATACGCAGTATTTT.

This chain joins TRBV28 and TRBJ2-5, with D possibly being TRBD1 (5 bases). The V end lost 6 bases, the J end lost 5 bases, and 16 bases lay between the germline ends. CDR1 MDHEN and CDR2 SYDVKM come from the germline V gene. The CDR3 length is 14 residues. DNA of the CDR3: TGTGCCAGCAGCCGTGACAGCCTGGGGGAGACCCAGTACTTC. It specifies CASSRDSLGETQYF.

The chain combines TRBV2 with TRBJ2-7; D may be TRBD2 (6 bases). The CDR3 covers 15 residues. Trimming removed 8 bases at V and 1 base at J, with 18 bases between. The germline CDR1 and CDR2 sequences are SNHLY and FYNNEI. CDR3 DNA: TGTGCCAGCTTGGGGGGTTGGACACATTCCTACGAGCAGTACTTC. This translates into CASLGGWTHSYEQYF.

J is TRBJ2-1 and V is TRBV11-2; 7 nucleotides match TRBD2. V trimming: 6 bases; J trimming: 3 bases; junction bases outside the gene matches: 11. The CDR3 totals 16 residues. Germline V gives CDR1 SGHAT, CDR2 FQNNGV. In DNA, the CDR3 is TGTGCCAGCAGTTCTAGCGGTGGGATCTACTACAATGAGCAGTTCTTC. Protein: CASSSSGGIYYNEQFF.

This chain's CDR3 is CASSELMGAQTWNTEAFF. The CDR3 nucleotides read TGTGCCAGCAGTGAACTGATGGGGGCCCAGACATGGAACACTGAAGCTTTCTTT. The genes are TRBV6-1 and TRBJ1-1; weak D call: TRBD1 (6 bases). The CDR3 covers 18 residues. Per the germline V gene, CDR1 is MNHNS and CDR2 is SASEGT. Trimming took off 2 bases at V and 1 base at J, with 20 bases between the two ends.

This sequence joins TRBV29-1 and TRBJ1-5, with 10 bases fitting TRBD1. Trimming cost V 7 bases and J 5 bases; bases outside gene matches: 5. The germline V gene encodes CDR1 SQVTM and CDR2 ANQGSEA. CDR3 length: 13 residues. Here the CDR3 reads CSATGTGDQPQHF. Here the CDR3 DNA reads TGCAGCGCAACCGGGACAGGGGATCAGCCCCAGCATTTT.

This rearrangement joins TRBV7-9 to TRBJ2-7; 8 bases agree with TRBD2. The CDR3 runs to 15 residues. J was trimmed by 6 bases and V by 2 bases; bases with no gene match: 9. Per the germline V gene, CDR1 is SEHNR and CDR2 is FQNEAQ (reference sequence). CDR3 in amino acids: CASSLSERELGEQYF. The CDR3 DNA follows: TGTGCCAGCAGCTTAAGCGAGCGGGAGTTGGGCGAGCAGTACTTC.